These 24 T cell receptor beta chains were all obtained from the same sample, sequenced in a study of T cell repertoires in cytomegalovirus infection. TCRdb recomputed calls from the reads with MiXCR, one row per CDR3 protein. The data hold about 490,000 distinct CDR3 sequences, with around 27% observed a single time. Sequencing was performed on PBMCs. These receptors were taken from a human donor in good health (CMV status not recorded). Some clones in this sample may be carry-over from other donors' samples.

This rearrangement joins TRBV6-5 to TRBJ2-1; D is possibly TRBD1 (6 bases). Germline V lookup: CDR1 MNHEY, CDR2 SVGAGI. This CDR3 comprises 16 residues. V lost 0 bases, J lost 2 bases, and 11 bases lay in between. The CDR3 sequence: CASSYSVTGTYNEQFF. CDR3 coding DNA: TGTGCCAGCAGTTACTCGGTAACAGGGACCTACAATGAGCAGTTCTTC.

J is TRBJ1-1 and V is TRBV5-4, with D possibly being TRBD1 (6 bases). The CDR3 contains 15 residues. Trimming cost V 0 bases and J 4 bases, with 13 bases left between them. The V gene's germline CDR1 is SGHNT and CDR2 YYREEE (reference sequence). CDR3 residues: CASSLAGSGATEAFF. The CDR3 coding sequence is TGTGCCAGCAGCTTGGCCGGGTCAGGGGCCACTGAAGCTTTCTTT.

In this sample, this clonotype turned up a few times. The J gene is TRBJ1-3, the V gene TRBV19, with a weak D call TRBD1 (6 bases). This CDR3 comprises 15 residues. Trimming removed 9 bases at V and 1 base at J, with 16 bases between. The germline V gene encodes CDR1 LNHDA and CDR2 SQIVND (reference sequence). The CDR3 DNA reads as TGTGCCAGCGCCGATACAGGGAGATCTGGAAACACCATATATTTT. This gives the protein CASADTGRSGNTIYF.

This clonotype was seen more than once but under ten times. The rearrangement uses TRBV5-4 and TRBJ1-4; D gene ambiguous. The CDR3 consists of 12 residues. V lost 5 bases and J 8 bases, leaving 10 bases between the germline ends. In germline, CDR1 is SGHNT, CDR2 YYREEE (reference sequence). The CDR3 sequence is CASSLPREKLFF. DNA of the CDR3: TGTGCCAGCAGTCTCCCCCGAGAAAAACTGTTTTTT.

V and J are TRBV29-1 and TRBJ2-2; TRBD1 might be the D (5 bases). V was shortened by 4 bases and J by 3 bases, with 12 bases between the two germline ends. There are 14 residues in the CDR3. Germline-derived CDR1 and CDR2 are SQVTM and ANQGSEA. The CDR3 DNA reads TGCAGCGTTGGTAGCAGGGTGGACACCGGGGAGCTGTTTTTT. It yields the protein CSVGSRVDTGELFF.

This chain joins TRBV4-1 and TRBJ1-2; no definite D call. This CDR3 spans 13 amino acids. Trimming took 4 bases from V and 8 from J, leaving 14 bases between them. Germline V lookup: CDR1 MGHRA, CDR2 YSYEKL. This chain's CDR3 is CASSPEPGEGYTF. The CDR3 region has the DNA TGCGCCAGCAGCCCCGAACCCGGGGAAGGCTACACCTTC.

In this sample, this clonotype turned up a few times. V usage is TRBV28 and J usage is TRBJ2-1; 7 bases map to TRBD2. CDR1 MDHEN and CDR2 SYDVKM come from the germline V gene. Losses at the gene ends were 6 bases for V and 6 bases for J; bases not matched to a gene: 14. The CDR3 runs to 16 residues. Here the CDR3 DNA reads TGTGCCAGCAGCCCAACCGGACTAAGCGGGACCAATGAGCAGTTCTTC. This translates into CASSPTGLSGTNEQFF.

This clonotype was seen a few times. The chain joins TRBV12-5 to TRBJ2-3; 8 bases line up with TRBD2. This CDR3 comprises 21 residues. Unmatched junction bases numbered 20, after V lost 0 bases and J lost 3 bases. CDR1 is LGHNT, CDR2 FRNRAP, per germline. Written as DNA, the CDR3 is TGTGCTAGTGGTTTGGTACTGGGAGCGGGAGCCCTCCTTTTTGGGACAGATACGCAGTATTTT. Translation: CASGLVLGAGALLFGTDTQYF.

This clonotype was detected many times. CDR3 DNA sequence: TGTGCCATCAGTGGGCGGGAAGAGACCCAGTACTTC. This gives the protein CAISGREETQYF. This chain joins TRBV10-3 and TRBJ2-5; D may be TRBD2 (5 bases). V lost 4 bases, J lost 3 bases, and 6 bases lay in between. CDR1 and CDR2 (germline): ENHRY, SYGVKD. The CDR3 consists of 12 residues.

This chain joins TRBV7-2 and TRBJ2-1; weak D call: TRBD1 (5 bases). The length of the CDR3 is 13 residues. V lost 1 base and J lost 13, with 14 bases in between. Germline V gives CDR1 SGHTA, CDR2 FQGNSA. The CDR3 reads CASSLEGEREQFF. The DNA for the CDR3 is TGTGCCAGCAGCTTAGAAGGGGAAAGGGAACAGTTCTTC.

The chain joins TRBV27 to TRBJ2-7; 10 bases match TRBD2. This CDR3 region has 19 residues. With V trimmed by 8 bases and J by 0 bases, 19 bases remained unmatched. Germline V gene data show CDR1 as MNHEY and CDR2 as SMNVEV (reference sequence). The CDR3 sequence is CASSTRDSWTSGSSYEQYF. The CDR3 nucleotides are TGTGCCAGCTCAACTCGGGACAGTTGGACTAGCGGTAGCTCCTACGAGCAGTACTTC.

This sequence joins TRBV6-2 or TRBV6-3 and TRBJ1-4; D not resolved. The CDR3 spans 13 residues. The V and J ends lost 0 bases and 6 bases respectively, with 5 bases between them. Looked up from germline, CDR1 is MNHEY and CDR2 is SVGEGT. In DNA, the CDR3 is TGTGCCAGCAGTTACTCGATAGATGAAAAACTGTTTTTT. This codes for CASSYSIDEKLFF.

This sequence joins TRBV4-1 and TRBJ1-1; D remains unclear. Germline lookup yields CDR1 MGHRA and CDR2 YSYEKL. The CDR3 length is 14 residues. The V gene lost 1 base and the J gene lost 11 bases, with 17 bases spanning the gap. The CDR3 sequence is CASSQALGPLVAFF. Written as DNA, the CDR3 is TGCGCCAGCAGCCAAGCCCTAGGGCCGTTAGTCGCTTTCTTT.

This clonotype was detected a few times. This rearrangement joins TRBV18 to TRBJ2-7, with 10 bases lining up with TRBD2. The V segment lost 1 base and the J segment 4 bases; nucleotides outside the gene matches: 4. CDR1 and CDR2 (germline): KGHSH, LQKENI. CDR3 size: 15 residues. The CDR3 sequence: CASSPLGLANYEQYF. In DNA form, the CDR3 reads TGTGCCAGCTCACCACTGGGACTAGCGAATTACGAGCAGTACTTC.

The table lists this clonotype with a few counts. The V gene is TRBV7-4, the J gene TRBJ2-5, with 11 bases aligning to TRBD2. V dropped 4 bases and J dropped 2; count of bases not matched to a gene: 6. The germline CDR1 and CDR2 sequences are SGHVT and SQSDAQ. The CDR3 is 16 residues long. The DNA of the CDR3 is TGTGCCAGCAGCTCCTCCGGGACTAGCGGACAAGAGACCCAGTACTTC. It specifies CASSSSGTSGQETQYF.

In its sample, this clonotype was seen many times. The chain carries TRBV7-2 and TRBJ1-2; 7 bases line up with TRBD1. Losses at the gene ends were 1 base for V and 4 bases for J; bases not matched to a gene: 6. The CDR3 extends over 15 amino acids. Germline V lookup: CDR1 SGHTA, CDR2 FQGNSA. CDR3 amino acids: CASSLGGGAAYGYTF. The CDR3 DNA is TGTGCCAGCAGCTTAGGAGGGGGCGCGGCCTATGGCTACACCTTC.

The chain carries TRBV19 and TRBJ1-6, with D unclear. V was cut by 4 bases and J by 4 bases, with 5 bases left in between. The CDR3 sequence is 13 residues long. Germline CDR1 is LNHDA and CDR2 is SQIVND (reference sequence). The CDR3 loop is CASSNGYNSPLHF. DNA for the CDR3: TGTGCCAGTAGTAACGGGTATAATTCACCCCTCCACTTT.

The chain is built from TRBV11-3 and TRBJ2-1, with TRBD2 identical over 10 bases. The length of the CDR3 is 15 residues. With 6 bases clipped from V and 3 bases from J, the junction kept 5 bases outside the gene matches. Germline V gene data show CDR1 as SGHNT and CDR2 as YENEEA. The CDR3 DNA reads as TGTGCCAGCAGGCTGGGACTAGCGTTCTACAATGAGCAGTTCTTC. Its translation is CASRLGLAFYNEQFF.

This clonotype was counted between two and nine times. The chain recombines TRBV12-3 or TRBV12-4 with TRBJ2-3, with D possibly TRBD2 on 6 matching bases. The CDR3 spans 16 residues. Deletions cut 0 bases from V and 5 bases from J, with 15 bases between. CDR3 protein: CASSLAERVGRDTQYF. The DNA for the CDR3 is TGTGCCAGCAGTTTAGCGGAGCGGGTGGGGAGAGATACGCAGTATTTT.

This clonotype occurred a few times. The chain employs TRBV6-2 or TRBV6-3 and TRBJ1-1, with D hard to call. The CDR3 has 12 residues. The V gene's germline CDR1 is MNHEY and CDR2 SVGEGT. With 6 bases removed from V and 7 bases from J, the gap between germline ends came to 12 bases. In nucleotides, the CDR3 is TGTGCCAGCAGACCCGGATCGGGTGAAGCTTTCTTT. This translates into CASRPGSGEAFF.

The V and J genes are TRBV5-1 and TRBJ1-1; maybe TRBD1 (6 bases). Trimming took 6 bases from V and 1 from J, leaving 13 bases between them. Germline V lookup: CDR1 SGHRS, CDR2 YFSETQ. The CDR3 consists of 14 residues. The CDR3 is CASKGGGRNTEAFF. CDR3 DNA: TGCGCCAGCAAAGGGGGAGGACGGAACACTGAAGCTTTCTTT.

This clonotype was counted between two and nine times. The V gene is TRBV2, the J gene TRBJ2-2; tentatively, D is TRBD2 (6 bases). The germline gives CDR1 SNHLY, CDR2 FYNNEI. V was pared by 7 bases and J by 7 bases, with 19 bases between. There are 15 residues in the CDR3. DNA for the CDR3: TGTGCCAGCACTGGAACGGGAGCTAGTAGCGGGGAGCTGTTTTTT. Residues: CASTGTGASSGELFF. The full variable domain, with the rest looked up from reference TRBV2 and TRBJ2-2, is EPEVTQTPSHQVTQMGQEVILRCVPISNHLYFYWYRQILGQKVEFLVSFYNNEISEKSEIFDDQFSVERPDGSNFTLKIRSTKLEDSAMYFCASTGTGASSGELFFGEGSRLTVL.

This chain links TRBV11-2 with TRBJ1-1; D is uncertain. V shed 0 bases and J shed 3 bases, with 11 bases lying between them. CDR1 is SGHAT and CDR2 is FQNNGV in the germline V gene. The CDR3 sequence is 15 residues long. As DNA, the CDR3 is TGTGCCAGCAGCTTAGATGACGGAGGGTACACTGAAGCTTTCTTT. It specifies CASSLDDGGYTEAFF.

The CDR3 region is CASNRGGQSYEQYF. DNA of the CDR3: TGTGCCAGCAACCGAGGGGGACAGAGCTACGAGCAGTACTTC. The V and J genes are TRBV2 and TRBJ2-7; 7 nucleotides match TRBD1. J was trimmed by 3 bases and V by 7 bases; bases with no gene match: 9. Germline V lookup: CDR1 SNHLY, CDR2 FYNNEI. The CDR3 totals 14 residues.